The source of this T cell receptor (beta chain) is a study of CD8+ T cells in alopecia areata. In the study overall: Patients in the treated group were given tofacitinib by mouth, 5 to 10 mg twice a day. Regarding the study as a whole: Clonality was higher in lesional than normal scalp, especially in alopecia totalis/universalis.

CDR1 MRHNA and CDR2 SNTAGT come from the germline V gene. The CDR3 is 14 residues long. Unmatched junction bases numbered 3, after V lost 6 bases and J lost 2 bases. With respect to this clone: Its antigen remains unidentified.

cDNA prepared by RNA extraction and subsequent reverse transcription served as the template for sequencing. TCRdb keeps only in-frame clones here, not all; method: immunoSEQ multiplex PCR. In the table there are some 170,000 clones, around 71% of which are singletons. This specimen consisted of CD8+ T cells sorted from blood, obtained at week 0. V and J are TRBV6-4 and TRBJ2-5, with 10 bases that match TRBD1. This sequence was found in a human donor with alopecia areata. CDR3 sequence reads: CASSPGQGQETQYF. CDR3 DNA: TGTGCCAGCAGCCCGGGACAGGGGCAAGAGACCCAGTACTTC.